One and the same sample provided the 26 T cell receptor beta chains below, sequenced in a study of blood T cell dynamics during melanoma immunotherapy. Produced via immunoSEQ multiplex PCR; TCRdb's table is partial and in-frame only. The sample contains some 16,000 clones, 85% to 95% of which appear only once. Time point denoted: week 3, after first cycle of checkpoint inhibitor. The sequenced sample was effector memory CD8+ T cells from blood, obtained from a patient treated with checkpoint blockade. The receptor set was obtained from a human donor with melanoma.

CDR3 DNA sequence: TGTGCCAGCAGTCCCCGCGGACAGGGTTGGATGGGCTCGTACGAGCAGTACTTC. Translation gives CASSPRGQGWMGSYEQYF. V is TRBV28 and J is TRBJ2-7; 8 nucleotides line up with TRBD1. The V gene's germline CDR1 is MDHEN and CDR2 SYDVKM. The CDR3 loop spans 18 amino acids. Trimming at V came to 5 bases and at J to 4 bases, leaving 19 bases not matched to a gene.

V is TRBV6-6 and J is TRBJ2-1; 11 bases fit TRBD2. The CDR3 has 15 amino acids. From germline, CDR1 is MNHNY and CDR2 SVGAGI (reference sequence). Trimming removed 5 bases from V and 4 bases from J; junction bases left unmatched: 4. The CDR3 spells CASSPRTSGYNEQFF. As DNA, the CDR3 is TGTGCCAGCAGTCCTCGGACTAGCGGGTACAATGAGCAGTTCTTC.

The chain has TRBV28 and TRBJ2-3; tentatively, D is TRBD2 (5 bases). Per germline, CDR1 MDHEN and CDR2 SYDVKM. CDR3 length: 15 residues. V lost 2 bases, J lost 4 bases, and 13 bases lay in between. CDR3 sequence (DNA): TGTGCCAGCAGTTTAAATAGCGCCCGGGCAGATACGCAGTATTTT. Translation: CASSLNSARADTQYF.

This clone was found once. The chain links TRBV7-3 to TRBJ2-3; D is unclear. Germline assignment: CDR1 SGHTA and CDR2 FQGTGA. The V gene lost 1 base and the J gene lost 0 bases, with 8 bases spanning the gap. This CDR3 has 15 amino acids. CDR3 loop: CASSLIGSSTDTQYF. The CDR3 DNA is TGTGCCAGCAGCTTAATCGGCTCTAGCACAGATACGCAGTATTTT.

Points on this clone: No conserved phenylalanine or tryptophan is present at the end of the CDR3, so a read error is the likely explanation. Because the CDR3's place on the DNA is in doubt, the DNA is left out and the CDR3 is given as listed by TCRdb. The chain uses TRBV5-1 and TRBJ1-4. The V gene's germline CDR1 is SGHRS and CDR2 YFSETQ. The CDR3 sequence runs 8 residues, both termini included. This CDR3 is CARSTGSG.

This clone has only one observation. The J gene is TRBJ2-7, the V gene TRBV11-2, with 9 bases matching TRBD2. The CDR3 is made up of 15 amino acids. J gave up 3 bases and V 1 base, and 4 bases lay outside the gene matches. The V gene's germline CDR1 is SGHAT and CDR2 FQNNGV. CDR3 coding DNA: TGTGCCAGCAGCTTAGGGACTAGCGATTACTACGAGCAGTACTTC. It codes for CASSLGTSDYYEQYF. The complete variable domain, with remaining parts taken from reference TRBV11-2 and TRBJ2-7, reads EAGVAQSPRYKIIEKRQSVAFWCNPISGHATLYWYQQILGQGPKLLIQFQNNGVVDDSQLPKDRFSAERLKGVDSTLKIQPAKLEDSAVYLCASSLGTSDYYEQYFGPGTRLTVT.

This rearrangement joins TRBV18 to TRBJ2-7; D is possibly TRBD1 (6 bases). Germline V CDR1 and CDR2: KGHSH, LQKENI. The germline V and J ends were trimmed by 6 bases and 6 bases, with 21 bases remaining between them. The CDR3 totals 15 residues. The CDR3 region is CASSPWKQGLGEQYF. CDR3 DNA: TGTGCCAGCTCGCCTTGGAAACAGGGTTTAGGCGAGCAGTACTTC.

V is TRBV19 and J is TRBJ2-7, with a possible D match to TRBD2 (6 bases). In germline, CDR1 is LNHDA, CDR2 SQIVND (reference sequence). V was clipped by 5 bases and J by 0 bases, with 8 bases between them. This CDR3 region has 13 residues. The CDR3 DNA reads as TGTGCCAGTAGTGCTAGCGTCTCCTACGAGCAGTACTTC. This encodes CASSASVSYEQYF.

The chain is built from TRBV5-4 and TRBJ2-1, with D possibly called TRBD1 or TRBD2 (5 bases each). Germline CDR1 and CDR2: SGHNT and YYREEE (reference sequence). The germline V and J ends were trimmed by 5 bases and 2 bases, with 11 bases remaining between them. The CDR3 covers 14 residues. The CDR3 region is CASRYGTAYNEQFF. The CDR3 region has the DNA TGTGCCAGCAGATACGGGACCGCCTACAATGAGCAGTTCTTC.

This chain joins TRBV28 and TRBJ1-3, with 10 bases matching TRBD1. In germline, CDR1 is MDHEN, CDR2 SYDVKM. V lost 3 bases and J lost 8; bases outside the gene matches: 7. The CDR3 covers 15 residues. The CDR3 protein is CASSLGQGKTDTIYF. CDR3 nucleotides: TGTGCCAGCAGTTTGGGACAGGGGAAGACAGACACCATATATTTT.

The chain has TRBV27 and TRBJ2-5; 10 nucleotides match TRBD2. Judging by the DNA end, TRBJ2-7 fits better; the J call may be wrong. The CDR3 sequence is 15 residues long. Germline lookup yields CDR1 MNHEY and CDR2 SMNVEV (reference sequence). CDR3 region: CASPPSGRGLYEQYF. The CDR3 DNA is TGTGCCAGCCCACCGAGCGGGAGGGGACTGTACGAGCAGTACTTC.

The rearrangement uses TRBV28 and TRBJ2-6; D may be TRBD1 or TRBD2 (5 bases each). Germline V gene sequence: CDR1 MDHEN, CDR2 SYDVKM. This CDR3 comprises 13 residues. V dropped 2 bases and J dropped 6 bases, with 5 bases sitting between them. The DNA for the CDR3 is TGTGCCAGCAGTTTAGGGACGGCCAACGTCCTGACTTTC. Residues: CASSLGTANVLTF.

The chain carries TRBV11-1 and TRBJ1-1; D gene uncertain. Germline V gene data show CDR1 as SGHAT and CDR2 as FQDESV (reference sequence). The CDR3 is 14 residues long. Deletions cut 0 bases from V and 4 bases from J, with 9 bases between. CDR3 DNA: TGTGCCAGCAGCTTAGCCGGATCTGGCACTGAAGCTTTCTTT. Protein: CASSLAGSGTEAFF. The complete variable domain, with remaining parts taken from reference TRBV11-1 and TRBJ1-1, reads EAEVAQSPRYKITEKSQAVAFWCDPISGHATLYWYRQILGQGPELLVQFQDESVVDDSQLPKDRFSAERLKGVDSTLKIQPAELGDSAMYLCASSLAGSGTEAFFGQGTRLTVV.

Here the CDR3 DNA reads TGTGCCAGCAGCTTAATCCAAGCGTCTGAGCAGTTCTTC. As protein: CASSLIQASEQFF. The chain couples TRBV7-3 to TRBJ2-1, with D uncertain. Trimming removed 1 base at V and 9 bases at J, with 10 bases between. The germline gives CDR1 SGHTA, CDR2 FQGTGA. The CDR3 sequence is 13 residues long.

The chain couples TRBV14 to TRBJ2-3; 9 nucleotides align to TRBD2. V trimming: 4 bases; J trimming: 4 bases; junction bases outside the gene matches: 6. This CDR3 has 15 residues. CDR1 is SGHDN, CDR2 FVKESK, per germline. CDR3 amino acids: CASSPLAGAADTQYF. The CDR3 DNA sequence: TGTGCCAGCAGCCCCTTAGCGGGAGCGGCAGATACGCAGTATTTT.

The chain has TRBV7-9 and TRBJ2-1; 8 bases align to TRBD1. This CDR3 spans 13 amino acids. The germline gives CDR1 SEHNR, CDR2 FQNEAQ (reference sequence). Trimming cost V 5 bases and J 6 bases; bases outside gene matches: 3. The CDR3 nucleotides are TGTGCCAGCAGCCGGACAGGGATCAATGAGCAGTTCTTC. This translates into CASSRTGINEQFF.

The CDR3 nucleotides read TGTGCCAGCAGCTTACCTAGCGGGAGTCCGGATACGCAGTATTTT. This sequence encodes CASSLPSGSPDTQYF. The genes are TRBV7-6 and TRBJ2-3; 10 bases are shared with TRBD2. With 2 bases clipped from V and 6 bases from J, the junction kept 5 bases outside the gene matches. The CDR3 loop spans 15 amino acids. Germline loops: CDR1 SGHVS, CDR2 FNYEAQ.

This clone was recorded only once. The chain's CDR3 is CASSSSSTEAFF. In nucleotides, the CDR3 is TGTGCCAGCAGCTCATCAAGCACTGAAGCTTTCTTT. The gene calls are TRBV5-5 and TRBJ1-1; D not resolved. The CDR3 is made up of 12 amino acids. Per germline, CDR1 SGHKS and CDR2 YYEKEE (reference sequence). V was cut by 3 bases and J by 4 bases, with 7 bases left in between.

This chain links TRBV4-1 with TRBJ1-4, with D perhaps matching TRBD1 (6 bases). The germline CDR1 and CDR2 sequences are MGHRA and YSYEKL. V was cut by 3 bases and J by 7 bases, with 15 bases left in between. The CDR3 length is 15 residues. The CDR3 is CASSQGKDRIEKLFF. DNA of the CDR3: TGCGCCAGCAGCCAGGGAAAAGACAGGATTGAAAAACTGTTTTTT.

The rearrangement links TRBV14 to TRBJ2-7; D is undetermined. This CDR3 has 16 amino acids. V was trimmed by 0 bases and J by 4 bases, leaving 16 bases between them. CDR1 and CDR2 from the germline V gene are SGHDN and FVKESK. CDR3 in DNA: TGTGCCAGCAGCCAAGATCCGCAGCTTCGTACATACGAGCAGTACTTC. Its translation: CASSQDPQLRTYEQYF.

The rearrangement uses TRBV11-2 and TRBJ2-7, with a tentative D call TRBD1 (5 bases). This CDR3 has 14 amino acids. The germline gives CDR1 SGHAT, CDR2 FQNNGV. With 1 base removed from V and 0 bases from J, the gap between germline ends came to 7 bases. This CDR3 reads CASSLARASYEQYF. The CDR3 DNA reads TGTGCCAGCAGCTTAGCCAGGGCCTCCTACGAGCAGTACTTC.

CDR3 amino acids: CATSRELGTSRETQYF. CDR3 coding DNA: TGTGCCACCAGCAGAGAACTTGGGACTAGCAGGGAGACCCAGTACTTC. The chain joins TRBV15 to TRBJ2-5; 9 nucleotides align to TRBD2. The CDR3 sequence is 16 residues long. The J segment lost 5 bases and the V segment lost 0 bases, leaving 7 bases of the junction unmatched. Germline V gene data show CDR1 as LNHNV and CDR2 as YYDKDF (reference sequence).

Comment on this clone: One end of the junction does not line up with germline, which may come from a read error. The sample holds other DNA sequences that translate to the same CDR3. V and J are TRBV7-9 and TRBJ2-5; D not certain. This CDR3 is built from 13 residues. Germline V gene lookup returns CDR1 SEHNR and CDR2 FQNEAQ (reference sequence). CDR3 sequence reads: CASKLVLSEPQYF. The CDR3 region has the DNA TGCGCCAGCAAATTGGTCCTGTCGGAGCCCCAGTACTTC.

The count of this clone is one. The chain combines TRBV9 with TRBJ2-1; D is undetermined. CDR1 and CDR2 from the germline V gene are SGDLS and YYNGEE. Trimming pared 3 bases from V and 9 bases from J, leaving 7 bases between. There are 11 residues in the CDR3. The CDR3 sequence is CASSARTEQFF. Written as DNA, the CDR3 is TGTGCCAGCAGCGCCCGCACTGAGCAGTTCTTC.

The chain recombines TRBV4-1 with TRBJ1-5; no reliable D call. V was cut by 0 bases and J by 10 bases, with 16 bases left in between. CDR3 length: 15 residues. CDR1 and CDR2 from the germline V gene are MGHRA and YSYEKL. The CDR3 DNA is TGCGCCAGCAGCCAAGACGGGAGGCTTTTGACCCCCCAGCATTTT. Its protein product is CASSQDGRLLTPQHF.

J is TRBJ2-7 and V is TRBV27; D might be TRBD1 (6 bases). The CDR3 has 18 residues. The germline V and J ends were trimmed by 3 bases and 3 bases, with 24 bases remaining between them. The germline V gene encodes CDR1 MNHEY and CDR2 SMNVEV (reference sequence). CDR3 bases: TGTGCCAGCAGTTTTAGGTACACCGGACAGAGCTTCTTCTACGAGCAGTACTTC. Translated, it gives CASSFRYTGQSFFYEQYF.